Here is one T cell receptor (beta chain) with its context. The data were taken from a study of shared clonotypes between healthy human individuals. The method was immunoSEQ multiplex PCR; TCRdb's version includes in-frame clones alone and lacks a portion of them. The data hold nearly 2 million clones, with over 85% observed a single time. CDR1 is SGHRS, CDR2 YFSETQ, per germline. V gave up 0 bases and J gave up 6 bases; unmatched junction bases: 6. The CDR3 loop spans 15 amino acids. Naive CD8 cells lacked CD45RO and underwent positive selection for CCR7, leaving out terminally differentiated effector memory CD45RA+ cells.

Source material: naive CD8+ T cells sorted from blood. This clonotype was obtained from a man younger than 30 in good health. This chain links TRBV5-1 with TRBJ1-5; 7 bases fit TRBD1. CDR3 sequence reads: CASSLVGRGRQPQHF. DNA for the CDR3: TGCGCCAGCAGCTTGGTAGGTAGGGGGCGTCAGCCCCAGCATTTT.